Listed below are T cell receptor beta chains from one sample, sequenced in a study of blood T cell repertoires in COVID-19. Assay: immunoSEQ multiplex PCR; the TCRdb copy retains only in-frame clones and omits some. The table shows about 250,000 clones, with about four fifths occurring only once. The specimen sequenced was PBMCs or T cells enriched from blood (not recorded which). These TCRs come from a woman aged 40 to 49 who had been exposed to COVID-19. The CDR3 runs from the conserved cysteine through the conserved F or W. D genes are given only for firm matches. Clone sizes are given selectively: once, few, many, or a class where the clone is expanded.

TRBJ2-6	.	TRBV27	.	CASSTREGPRANVLTF	TGTGCCAGCAGTACCCGAGAGGGCCCCCGGGCCAACGTCCTGACTTTC
TRBJ1-1	many	TRBV7-9	.	CASSPWDIKFSEAFF	TGTGCCAGCAGCCCCTGGGACATTAAGTTTTCTGAAGCTTTCTTT
TRBJ2-7	.	TRBV2	TRBD1	CASREGQGVGEQYF	TGTGCCAGCAGAGAGGGGCAGGGGGTAGGGGAGCAGTACTTC
TRBJ1-5	.	TRBV6-5	TRBD1	CASGDRGVSNQPQHF	TGTGCCAGCGGGGACAGGGGAGTCAGCAATCAGCCCCAGCATTTT
TRBJ1-1	.	TRBV5-4	TRBD1	CASSSGQAAEAFF	TGTGCCAGCAGCTCCGGACAGGCGGCTGAAGCTTTCTTT
TRBJ2-5	.	TRBV5-1	.	CASSPGNEETQYF	TGCGCCAGCAGCCCCGGGAACGAGGAGACCCAGTACTTC
TRBJ2-2	few	TRBV6-2/TRBV6-3	.	CASSQQGGRLFF	TGTGCCAGCAGTCAACAGGGTGGTAGGCTGTTTTTT
TRBJ1-2	.	TRBV27	.	CASSSHTF	TGTGCCAGCAGCTCTCACACCTTC
TRBJ2-5	.	TRBV7-5	.	CAPGPKETQYF	TGTGCCCCAGGGCCAAAGGAGACCCAGTACTTC
TRBJ2-3	.	TRBV7-3	.	CASSLGHHTDTQYF	TGTGCCAGCAGCTTGGGACACCACACAGATACGCAGTATTTT
TRBJ1-2	once	TRBV18	.	CASSPPPQGRGYTF	TGTGCCAGCTCACCACCGCCACAGGGTAGGGGCTACACCTTC
TRBJ2-1	.	TRBV14	TRBD2	CASSQDRASGGEFF	TGTGCCAGCAGCCAAGATAGGGCTAGCGGGGGGGAGTTCTTC
TRBJ2-6	.	TRBV15	.	CATSRSHIGANVLTF	TGTGCCACCAGCAGATCGCACATAGGGGCCAACGTCCTGACTTTC
TRBJ1-1	many	TRBV4-2	.	CASSQTGGARLVTEAFF	TGTGCCAGCAGCCAGACAGGTGGGGCCCGCCTAGTCACTGAAGCTTTCTTT
TRBJ1-5	.	TRBV6-4	.	CASSATLTGLNQPQHF	TGTGCCAGCAGTGCGACCCTGACAGGACTCAATCAGCCCCAGCATTTT
TRBJ1-2	.	TRBV9	.	CASSPPGGSYGYTF	TGTGCCAGCAGCCCCCCGGGGGGCTCGTATGGCTACACCTTC